Listed below are T cell receptor beta chains from one sample, sequenced in a study of blood T cell repertoires in COVID-19. Sequenced by immunoSEQ multiplex PCR; TCRdb stores in-frame clones only, minus some. The profile shows fewer than 180,000 clones, around 87% of them singletons. Sample: peripheral blood. The receptors originated from a woman aged 55-69 years with active or convalescent COVID-19. CDR3s include the opening cysteine and the closing phenylalanine or tryptophan. A D gene is named only where the DNA matches it firmly. Clone size, where shown, is once, few, many, or a class for clones that have expanded.

D gene: TRBD1
V gene: TRBV18
J gene: TRBJ2-7
clone size: NA
CDR3 protein: CASSPGQGATVQYF
CDR3 DNA: TGTGCCAGCTCACCGGGACAGGGGGCTACCGTGCAGTACTTC

D gene: TRBD1
V gene: TRBV14
J gene: TRBJ1-3
clone size: NA
CDR3 protein: CASSRRTGSGNTIYF
CDR3 DNA: TGTGCCAGCAGCCGGAGGACAGGTTCAGGAAACACCATATATTTT

D gene: NA
V gene: TRBV9
J gene: TRBJ1-1
clone size: once
CDR3 protein: CASSNGYTEAFF
CDR3 DNA: TGTGCCAGCAGTAACGGGTACACTGAAGCTTTCTTT

D gene: NA
V gene: TRBV27
J gene: TRBJ1-5
clone size: few
CDR3 protein: CASSLRGGGTNQPQHF
CDR3 DNA: TGTGCCAGCAGTTTACGAGGCGGGGGAACCAATCAGCCCCAGCATTTT

D gene: NA
V gene: TRBV18
J gene: TRBJ1-1
clone size: NA
CDR3 protein: CASSQQMNTEAFF
CDR3 DNA: TGTGCCAGCTCACAACAAATGAACACTGAAGCTTTCTTT

D gene: NA
V gene: TRBV25-1
J gene: TRBJ2-7
clone size: NA
CDR3 protein: CASSDAPGYEQYF
CDR3 DNA: TGTGCCAGCAGTGACGCCCCCGGGTACGAGCAGTACTTC

D gene: TRBD1
V gene: TRBV19
J gene: TRBJ2-2
clone size: NA
CDR3 protein: CASSIGTGGDTGELFF
CDR3 DNA: TGTGCCAGTAGTATTGGGACAGGGGGCGACACCGGGGAGCTGTTTTTT

D gene: TRBD1
V gene: TRBV7-9
J gene: TRBJ1-2
clone size: NA
CDR3 protein: CASSATGGPGYTF
CDR3 DNA: TGTGCCAGCAGCGCCACAGGGGGCCCTGGCTACACCTTC

D gene: NA
V gene: TRBV3-1/TRBV3-2
J gene: TRBJ2-7
clone size: NA
CDR3 protein: CASSPGGYEQYF
CDR3 DNA: TGTGCCAGCAGCCCGGGTGGGTACGAGCAGTACTTC

D gene: TRBD1
V gene: TRBV6-2/TRBV6-3
J gene: TRBJ1-2
clone size: NA
CDR3 protein: CASSYSGTGVYHGYTF
CDR3 DNA: TGTGCCAGCAGTTACTCGGGGACAGGAGTTTACCATGGCTACACCTTC

D gene: TRBD1
V gene: TRBV5-1
J gene: TRBJ2-7
clone size: NA
CDR3 protein: CASSAGQVREQYF
CDR3 DNA: TGCGCCAGCAGCGCCGGACAGGTCCGCGAGCAGTACTTC

D gene: NA
V gene: TRBV5-6
J gene: TRBJ2-4
clone size: once
CDR3 protein: CASSSDSIQYF
CDR3 DNA: TGTGCCAGCAGCTCGGACTCGATTCAGTACTTC

D gene: NA
V gene: TRBV19
J gene: TRBJ1-5
clone size: NA
CDR3 protein: CASSTLSSGLNQPQHF
CDR3 DNA: TGTGCCAGTAGTACGCTCAGTAGCGGACTGAATCAGCCCCAGCATTTT

D gene: NA
V gene: TRBV30
J gene: TRBJ1-2
clone size: NA
CDR3 protein: CAWTLGGKSYGYTF
CDR3 DNA: TGTGCCTGGACTCTAGGGGGAAAGAGCTATGGCTACACCTTC

D gene: TRBD1
V gene: TRBV5-1
J gene: TRBJ2-3
clone size: few
CDR3 protein: CASSLQGAGTDTQYF
CDR3 DNA: TGCGCCAGCAGCCTCCAGGGGGCCGGCACAGATACGCAGTATTTT

D gene: NA
V gene: TRBV5-1
J gene: TRBJ1-2
clone size: NA
CDR3 protein: CASSLDSYGYTF
CDR3 DNA: TGCGCCAGCAGCTTGGACAGCTATGGCTACACCTTC

D gene: NA
V gene: TRBV2
J gene: TRBJ1-5
clone size: NA
CDR3 protein: CASSEQGMGQPQHF
CDR3 DNA: TGTGCCAGCAGTGAACAGGGCATGGGTCAGCCCCAGCATTTT

D gene: TRBD1
V gene: TRBV11-2
J gene: TRBJ1-2
clone size: NA
CDR3 protein: CASSQGGSYGYTF
CDR3 DNA: TGTGCCAGCAGCCAAGGGGGCAGCTATGGCTACACCTTC

D gene: NA
V gene: TRBV6-4
J gene: TRBJ2-1
clone size: NA
CDR3 protein: CASSALGPPFF
CDR3 DNA: TGTGCCAGCAGCGCACTAGGGCCCCCGTTCTTC

D gene: TRBD2
V gene: TRBV9
J gene: TRBJ2-3
clone size: NA
CDR3 protein: CASSVVGRGMDTQYF
CDR3 DNA: TGTGCCAGCAGCGTAGTGGGGAGGGGCATGGATACGCAGTATTTT

D gene: NA
V gene: TRBV11-2
J gene: TRBJ2-7
clone size: NA
CDR3 protein: CASSSLTGKSHEQYF
CDR3 DNA: TGTGCCAGCAGCTCCCTTACAGGGAAATCCCACGAGCAGTACTTC

D gene: TRBD1
V gene: TRBV7-3
J gene: TRBJ1-6
clone size: NA
CDR3 protein: CASSSGQLNSPLHF
CDR3 DNA: TGTGCCAGCAGCTCGGGACAGTTAAATTCACCCCTCCACTTT

D gene: TRBD1
V gene: TRBV6-5
J gene: TRBJ1-1
clone size: NA
CDR3 protein: CASKVTSRGPEAFF
CDR3 DNA: TGTGCCAGCAAAGTTACCTCCAGGGGGCCTGAAGCTTTCTTT

D gene: TRBD2
V gene: TRBV14
J gene: TRBJ2-2
clone size: once
CDR3 protein: CASSRGLAGNTGELFF
CDR3 DNA: TGTGCCAGCAGCCGCGGACTAGCGGGGAACACCGGGGAGCTGTTTTTT

D gene: TRBD2
V gene: TRBV5-1
J gene: TRBJ2-5
clone size: NA
CDR3 protein: CASSRERGEETQYF
CDR3 DNA: TGCGCCAGCAGCAGGGAGCGGGGGGAGGAGACCCAGTACTTC

D gene: TRBD1
V gene: TRBV4-3
J gene: TRBJ1-6
clone size: NA
CDR3 protein: CASSRDRNSPLHF
CDR3 DNA: TGCGCCAGCAGCCGGGACAGAAATTCACCCCTCCACTTT

D gene: NA
V gene: TRBV19
J gene: TRBJ1-6
clone size: once
CDR3 protein: CASSGGWGDRRYNSPLHF
CDR3 DNA: TGTGCCAGTAGCGGTGGATGGGGGGACCGGAGGTATAATTCACCCCTCCACTTT

D gene: TRBD1
V gene: TRBV10-3
J gene: TRBJ2-1
clone size: NA
CDR3 protein: CAISGGQGGEQFF
CDR3 DNA: TGTGCCATCAGTGGGGGACAGGGTGGTGAGCAGTTCTTC

D gene: TRBD1
V gene: TRBV7-2
J gene: TRBJ1-2
clone size: NA
CDR3 protein: CASSLQPGQGSYGYTF
CDR3 DNA: TGTGCCAGCAGCCTCCAGCCCGGACAGGGGTCCTATGGCTACACCTTC

D gene: TRBD1
V gene: TRBV6-6
J gene: TRBJ1-5
clone size: once
CDR3 protein: CASDNRGYSNQPQHF
CDR3 DNA: TGTGCCAGCGACAACAGGGGATATAGCAATCAGCCCCAGCATTTT

D gene: NA
V gene: TRBV29-1
J gene: TRBJ2-3
clone size: NA
CDR3 protein: CSVVSTTDTQYF
CDR3 DNA: TGCAGCGTTGTGAGTACCACAGATACGCAGTATTTT

D gene: NA
V gene: TRBV29-1
J gene: TRBJ2-1
clone size: NA
CDR3 protein: CSVGPGGASYNEQFF
CDR3 DNA: TGCAGCGTTGGCCCCGGCGGGGCCTCCTACAATGAGCAGTTCTTC

D gene: NA
V gene: TRBV5-5
J gene: TRBJ1-1
clone size: once
CDR3 protein: CASNLAPNTEAFF
CDR3 DNA: TGTGCCAGCAACCTTGCGCCGAACACTGAAGCTTTCTTT

D gene: NA
V gene: TRBV2
J gene: TRBJ1-2
clone size: NA
CDR3 protein: CASSQQVYTF
CDR3 DNA: TGTGCCAGCAGTCAACAGGTCTACACCTTC

D gene: TRBD2
V gene: TRBV18
J gene: TRBJ2-3
clone size: NA
CDR3 protein: CASSRGTSGGSSTDTQYF
CDR3 DNA: TGTGCCAGCTCACGGGGGACTAGCGGGGGGTCTAGCACAGATACGCAGTATTTT

D gene: NA
V gene: TRBV9
J gene: TRBJ1-3
clone size: NA
CDR3 protein: CASSRDGLFGNTIYF
CDR3 DNA: TGTGCCAGCAGTCGGGACGGACTATTTGGAAACACCATATATTTT

D gene: NA
V gene: TRBV3-1/TRBV3-2
J gene: TRBJ2-3
clone size: NA
CDR3 protein: CASSRADTQYF
CDR3 DNA: TGTGCCAGCTCCCGGGCAGATACGCAGTATTTT

D gene: TRBD1
V gene: TRBV6-1
J gene: TRBJ1-2
clone size: NA
CDR3 protein: CASSEVRGGQGAYGYTF
CDR3 DNA: TGTGCCAGCAGTGAAGTCCGGGGCGGACAGGGGGCGTATGGCTACACCTTC

D gene: TRBD1
V gene: TRBV18
J gene: TRBJ1-1
clone size: NA
CDR3 protein: CASSPRIAGGWTEAFF
CDR3 DNA: TGTGCCAGCTCACCACGTATTGCAGGGGGTTGGACTGAAGCTTTCTTT

D gene: NA
V gene: TRBV5-5
J gene: TRBJ2-7
clone size: NA
CDR3 protein: CASSSEQFAYEQYF
CDR3 DNA: TGTGCCAGCAGCTCGGAACAGTTTGCCTACGAGCAGTACTTC